The 30 T cell receptor beta chains below come from one sample, sequenced in a study of blood T cell repertoires in COVID-19. Libraries were prepared by immunoSEQ multiplex PCR; TCRdb keeps only in-frame clonotypes and omits some of them. This table has around 150,000 clones, about 88% appearing once. Material for sequencing was peripheral blood. Receptors originate from a human donor with COVID-19, enrolled during active disease. The donor label of this sample is uncertain.

This clone has just a few counts. The V gene is TRBV5-5, the J gene TRBJ1-2; D ambiguous. The CDR3 is made up of 15 amino acids. The germline V and J ends were trimmed by 6 bases and 5 bases, with 20 bases remaining between them. In germline, CDR1 is SGHKS, CDR2 YYEKEE (reference sequence). The CDR3 bases are TGTGCCAGCAACCAGTACGGGAGTAGTACTTATGGCTACACCTTC. This gives the protein CASNQYGSSTYGYTF.

This clone was detected a few times. The chain is built from TRBV2 and TRBJ2-1; D is possibly TRBD2 (5 bases). CDR3 length: 14 amino acids. V was clipped by 2 bases and J by 8 bases, with 13 bases between them. The germline V gene encodes CDR1 SNHLY and CDR2 FYNNEI. The CDR3 coding sequence is TGTGCCAGCAGTGAACTTAGAAGCGGCCATGAGCAGTTCTTC. Encoded protein: CASSELRSGHEQFF.

The chain couples TRBV11-3 to TRBJ2-1, with a weak D call TRBD2 (5 bases). V was cut by 4 bases and J by 7 bases, with 11 bases left in between. The CDR3 consists of 13 residues. Germline V lookup: CDR1 SGHNT, CDR2 YENEEA. The CDR3 DNA reads TGTGCCAGCAGCTCCGCCGGGGATAATGAGCAGTTCTTC. Amino acids: CASSSAGDNEQFF.

The chain has TRBV27 and TRBJ1-2; D ambiguous. Germline lookup yields CDR1 MNHEY and CDR2 SMNVEV (reference sequence). This CDR3 comprises 14 residues. Deletions cut 5 bases from V and 5 bases from J, with 15 bases between. The DNA for the CDR3 is TGTGCCAGCAGTATCAAGGCGGTTGGGTATGGCTACACCTTC. This sequence encodes CASSIKAVGYGYTF.

The genes are TRBV23-1 and TRBJ1-5; 9 nucleotides match TRBD1. TRBV23-1 is given ORF status, its function remaining uncertain. Losses at the gene ends were 4 bases for V and 2 bases for J; bases not matched to a gene: 12. The CDR3 has 18 amino acids. CDR3: CASSLSGTGNQGNQPQHF. CDR3 DNA: TGCGCCAGCAGTCTCTCCGGGACAGGGAATCAGGGCAATCAGCCCCAGCATTTT.

The rearrangement joins TRBV19 to TRBJ1-2; possible D gene TRBD1, 5 bases. Germline CDR1 is LNHDA and CDR2 is SQIVND (reference sequence). The CDR3 is 14 amino acids. V shed 10 bases and J shed 5 bases, with 20 bases lying between them. The CDR3 loop is CATRRTGGGYGYTF. CDR3 nucleotide sequence: TGTGCCACTCGCCGGACGGGGGGTGGATATGGCTACACCTTC.

The V call is TRBV7-2, the J call TRBJ1-1; TRBD1 might be the D (5 bases). CDR1 is SGHTA and CDR2 is FQGNSA in the germline V gene. Trimming cost V 2 bases and J 4 bases, with 8 bases left between them. The CDR3 length is 13 residues. CDR3 in DNA: TGTGCCAGCAGCTTAAGTAGGGGCACTGAAGCTTTCTTT. Translation gives CASSLSRGTEAFF.

J is TRBJ1-3 and V is TRBV5-1; D is undetermined. The CDR3 length is 14 residues. Trimming removed 2 bases at V and 4 bases at J, with 10 bases between. Looked up from germline, CDR1 is SGHRS and CDR2 is YFSETQ. CDR3 DNA sequence: TGCGCCAGCAGCTTCGACCAGGCGGGAAACACCATATATTTT. Amino acids: CASSFDQAGNTIYF.

This sequence joins TRBV12-5 and TRBJ2-1; no definite D call. This CDR3 comprises 13 residues. Germline-derived CDR1 and CDR2 are LGHNT and FRNRAP. V lost 6 bases and J lost 5, with 11 bases in between. Written as DNA, the CDR3 is TGTGCTAGTGGCCCCCGCAGCGACAATGAGCAGTTCTTC. Protein: CASGPRSDNEQFF.

This CDR3 is CASSQTGGEGTEAFF. In DNA, the CDR3 is TGTGCCAGCTCACAAACAGGGGGCGAGGGCACTGAAGCTTTCTTT. This chain connects TRBV18 to TRBJ1-1, with 9 bases aligning to TRBD1. The CDR3 covers 15 residues. Per the germline V gene, CDR1 is KGHSH and CDR2 is LQKENI. Trimming took 4 bases from V and 4 from J; bases not matched to a gene: 7.

The chain has TRBV7-9 and TRBJ2-1; 14 bases align to TRBD2. Germline trimming cut 3 bases from V and 9 bases from J; bases unmatched to any gene: 10. CDR3 size: 17 residues. Germline values: CDR1 SEHNR, CDR2 FQNEAQ (reference sequence). This CDR3 is CASSFAPTSGGAGEQFF. The CDR3 DNA is TGTGCCAGCAGCTTCGCCCCGACTAGCGGGGGGGCCGGTGAGCAGTTCTTC.

J is TRBJ1-2 and V is TRBV28; the match to TRBD1 covers 9 bases. Trimming took 6 bases from V and 4 from J; bases not matched to a gene: 9. Germline CDR1 reads MDHEN; CDR2 reads SYDVKM. CDR3 length: 15 amino acids. The CDR3 nucleotides read TGTGCCAGCAGGATCCGGACAGGGGATGCCTATGGCTACACCTTC. Encoded protein: CASRIRTGDAYGYTF.

The chain employs TRBV11-2 and TRBJ1-6; TRBD1 aligns across 9 bases. CDR3 length: 17 amino acids. Germline loops: CDR1 SGHAT, CDR2 FQNNGV. The junction had 9 bases not matched to a gene; V was cut back by 3 bases and J by 6 bases. Written as DNA, the CDR3 is TGTGCCAGCAGCTTGCATGGGAGACAGGGGGTTAATTCACCCCTCCACTTT. Translation: CASSLHGRQGVNSPLHF.

V and J are TRBV3-1 (or the pseudogene TRBV3-2) and TRBJ1-2, with unresolved D. The CDR3 contains 14 residues. CDR1 is LGHDT, CDR2 YNNKEL, per germline (reference sequence). V was clipped by 1 base and J by 7 bases, with 13 bases between them. The CDR3 region has the DNA TGTGCCAGCAGCCAAGCTCGGACGGCGGGTGGCTACACCTTC. Protein: CASSQARTAGGYTF.

The chain links TRBV7-8 to TRBJ1-1; D is unresolved. CDR3 size: 15 residues. Germline loops: CDR1 SGHVS, CDR2 FQNEAQ. V dropped 1 base and J dropped 4 bases, with 13 bases sitting between them. CDR3 DNA: TGTGCCAGCAGCTTAGAGTCAGGTCAGCTCACTGAAGCTTTCTTT. Its translation: CASSLESGQLTEAFF.

V gene TRBV21-1 combines with J gene TRBJ1-3; TRBD1 reflects the table's D call only, with no check against the DNA. TRBV21-1 is a listed pseudogene. CDR3 length: 15 amino acids. CDR3 sequence (DNA): TGTGCCAGCAGCAAAGAACAGGGCGAAGTTGACACCATATATTTT. This codes for CASSKEQGEVDTIYF.

The chain links TRBV10-2 to TRBJ2-7; perhaps TRBD1 as D (5 bases). Germline V gives CDR1 WSHSY, CDR2 SAAADI. CDR3 length: 12 amino acids. Trimming cost V 6 bases and J 2 bases, with 8 bases left between them. This chain's CDR3 is CASRTAAYEQYF. CDR3 nucleotides: TGCGCCAGCAGGACAGCCGCCTACGAGCAGTACTTC.

The V call is TRBV28, the J call TRBJ1-5, with 9 nucleotides matching TRBD1. Germline assignment: CDR1 MDHEN and CDR2 SYDVKM. CDR3 length: 16 residues. The J segment lost 2 bases and the V segment lost 5 bases, leaving 7 bases of the junction unmatched. The CDR3 coding sequence is TGTGCCAGCAGTATCTCCCGGACAGGGGGCAATCAGCCCCAGCATTTT. It specifies CASSISRTGGNQPQHF.

The chain couples TRBV7-6 to TRBJ1-6, with D unclear. The V gene's germline CDR1 is SGHVS and CDR2 FNYEAQ. V lost 1 base, J lost 2 bases, and 9 bases lay in between. The CDR3 runs 16 residues. CDR3 loop: CASSLVPGTYNSPLHF. The CDR3 coding sequence is TGTGCCAGCAGCTTAGTCCCCGGGACCTATAATTCACCCCTCCACTTT.

The chain links TRBV12-5 to TRBJ1-1, with D unresolved. CDR1 is LGHNT, CDR2 FRNRAP, per germline. V was shortened by 3 bases and J by 0 bases, with 5 bases between the two germline ends. The CDR3 extends over 13 amino acids. CDR3 DNA: TGTGCTAGTGGTTTCTCCCTGAACACTGAAGCTTTCTTT. Its protein is CASGFSLNTEAFF.

V and J are TRBV5-1 and TRBJ2-7, with 7 bases aligning to TRBD1. CDR1 is SGHRS and CDR2 is YFSETQ in the germline V gene. Germline trimming cut 0 bases from V and 6 bases from J; bases unmatched to any gene: 9. The CDR3 sequence is 15 residues long. The DNA for the CDR3 is TGCGCCAGCAGCTTGGCGGCAGGGGGTTTCCTCGAGCAGTACTTC. It yields the protein CASSLAAGGFLEQYF.

The chain combines TRBV18 with TRBJ1-4; 7 nucleotides agree with TRBD1. Germline CDR1 is KGHSH and CDR2 is LQKENI. The V and J ends lost 3 bases and 8 bases, in that order; junction bases with no gene match: 3. This CDR3 has 13 amino acids. In DNA, the CDR3 is TGTGCCAGCTCACCTGGGGACAGAGAAAAACTGTTTTTT. Translating gives CASSPGDREKLFF.

The rearrangement joins TRBV4-1 to TRBJ2-7; 13 nucleotides align to TRBD2. The CDR3 sequence is 18 residues long. The junction had 13 bases not matched to a gene; V was cut back by 4 bases and J by 4 bases. CDR1 MGHRA and CDR2 YSYEKL come from the germline V gene. CDR3 amino acids: CASSPRTSGGAVPYEQYF. CDR3 DNA sequence: TGCGCCAGCAGCCCGCGGACTAGCGGGGGAGCCGTACCGTACGAGCAGTACTTC.

The genes are TRBV6-5 and TRBJ2-1; 9 nucleotides agree with TRBD1. J lost 5 bases, V lost 5 bases, and 4 bases had no gene match. The CDR3 runs 14 residues. From germline, CDR1 is MNHEY and CDR2 SVGAGI. The CDR3 reads CASSRDRDHNEQFF. The CDR3 nucleotides read TGTGCCAGCAGTAGGGACAGGGACCACAATGAGCAGTTCTTC.

The V gene is TRBV11-2, the J gene TRBJ1-5; 7 nucleotides match TRBD1. With V trimmed by 5 bases and J by 2 bases, 6 bases remained unmatched. The V gene's germline CDR1 is SGHAT and CDR2 FQNNGV. This CDR3 has 15 amino acids. The CDR3 sequence is CASSPPGTGNQPQHF. Written as DNA, the CDR3 is TGTGCCAGCAGCCCACCCGGGACAGGCAATCAGCCCCAGCATTTT. The full variable domain, with the rest looked up from reference TRBV11-2 and TRBJ1-5, is EAGVAQSPRYKIIEKRQSVAFWCNPISGHATLYWYQQILGQGPKLLIQFQNNGVVDDSQLPKDRFSAERLKGVDSTLKIQPAKLEDSAVYLCASSPPGTGNQPQHFGDGTRLSIL.

DNA of the CDR3: TGTGCCAGCAGCCAAGAGACAGGGGTCGAGCAGTACTTC. Translated, it gives CASSQETGVEQYF. This chain links TRBV4-2 with TRBJ2-7, with 8 bases matching TRBD1. CDR1 and CDR2 from the germline V gene are LGHNA and YNFKEQ. The CDR3 totals 13 residues. With 0 bases clipped from V and 6 bases from J, the junction kept 1 base outside the gene matches.

The chain uses TRBV5-5 and TRBJ2-1; 8 positions match TRBD2. CDR3 length: 15 residues. Germline values: CDR1 SGHKS, CDR2 YYEKEE (reference sequence). Trimming removed 6 bases from V and 2 bases from J; junction bases left unmatched: 7. CDR3 protein: CASNPAGATYNEQFF. The CDR3 DNA sequence: TGTGCCAGCAATCCAGCGGGAGCCACCTACAATGAGCAGTTCTTC. The full variable domain, its missing parts supplied by reference TRBV5-5 and TRBJ2-1, is DAGVTQSPTHLIKTRGQQVTLRCSPISGHKSVSWYQQVLGQGPQFIFQYYEKEERGRGNFPDRFSARQFPNYSSELNVNALLLGDSALYLCASNPAGATYNEQFFGPGTRLTVL.

This clone was seen only once. The chain recombines TRBV5-6 with TRBJ1-5, with D unresolved. The CDR3 loop spans 15 amino acids. Trimming pared 5 bases from V and 0 bases from J, leaving 12 bases between. Germline V gives CDR1 SGHDT, CDR2 YYEEEE. The DNA for the CDR3 is TGTGCCAGCAGTCGAGGATGGTATAGCAATCAGCCCCAGCATTTT. The encoded protein is CASSRGWYSNQPQHF.

The rearrangement uses TRBV25-1 and TRBJ2-2; weak D call: TRBD2 (7 bases). This CDR3 has 17 amino acids. Trimming stripped 0 bases from V and 4 bases from J, with 15 bases between. Germline V CDR1 and CDR2: MGHDK, SYGVNS. CDR3 DNA sequence: TGTGCCAGCAGTGAATATAGGGGGGGAATTCGCACCGGGGAGCTGTTTTTT. Translated, it gives CASSEYRGGIRTGELFF.

In its sample, this clone was seen a few times. Here the CDR3 DNA reads TGTGCCAGCAGTTACGAGGCCAGGGGGACCACTGAAGCTTTCTTT. It codes for CASSYEARGTTEAFF. This rearrangement joins TRBV6-5 to TRBJ1-1; 7 nucleotides match TRBD1. Per germline, CDR1 MNHEY and CDR2 SVGAGI. The CDR3 consists of 15 residues. J lost 4 bases, V lost 2 bases, and 7 bases had no gene match.